The rows below give T cell receptor beta chains drawn from one sample of a study of naive and memory T cell subsets. TCRdb used MiXCR to reprocess the UMI-ligation and nested PCR reads, holding one entry per CDR3 protein. The table records 89,000 or so distinct CDR3 sequences, 10% to 15% of them present only once. Sequencing was done on a sample of central memory CD4+ T cells from blood. The receptors stem from a human donor in good health. CDR3s include the opening cysteine and the closing phenylalanine or tryptophan. The D gene is left open where the match is weak. Where a row states a size, it is once, few, many or the class of an expanded clone; other rows omit it.

size,J,D,V,DNA,CDR3
NA,TRBJ2-7,NA,TRBV9,TGTGCCAGCAGCCGAAAAGGGACCGAGATCAGGAACGAGCAGTACTTC,CASSRKGTEIRNEQYF
few,TRBJ2-3,NA,TRBV5-6,TGTGCCAGCAGCTTCCAGGCAGATACGCAGTATTTT,CASSFQADTQYF
NA,TRBJ1-1,TRBD1,TRBV29-1,TGCAGCGTTGCGGGGGACAGGGAAGGGACTGAAGCTTTCTTT,CSVAGDREGTEAFF
NA,TRBJ2-3,TRBD2,TRBV7-2,TGTGCCAGCAGCCCAACCGGGGGGAGGCCAGATACGCAGTATTTT,CASSPTGGRPDTQYF
many,TRBJ2-1,NA,TRBV5-4,TGTGCCAGCAGCTCTATAGCGGACAATGAGCAGTTCTTC,CASSSIADNEQFF
few,TRBJ2-7,NA,TRBV28,TGTGCCAGCAGTTTGCAGTCCTACGAGCAGTACTTC,CASSLQSYEQYF
NA,TRBJ1-6,NA,TRBV30,TGTGCCTGGAGTGGGACGTCGCGCTTTGCCCTCCACTTT,CAWSGTSRFALHF
NA,TRBJ2-7,TRBD2,TRBV7-2,TGTGCCAGCAGCCGGACTAGCGGGCCCTACGAGCAGTACTTC,CASSRTSGPYEQYF
NA,TRBJ1-5,NA,TRBV6-2/TRBV6-3,TGTGCCAGCAGCCCTACCTTATCTCAGCCCCAGCATTTT,CASSPTLSQPQHF
few,TRBJ2-3,NA,TRBV7-7,TGTGCCAGCAGCCTTGGGACAAACACAGATACGCAGTATTTT,CASSLGTNTDTQYF
few,TRBJ2-7,TRBD1,TRBV12-3/TRBV12-4,TGTGCCAGCAGTAACCGGGACAGAAGCTCCTACGAGCAGTACTTC,CASSNRDRSSYEQYF
NA,TRBJ2-5,TRBD1,TRBV11-2,TGTGCCAGCAGCTTAGAAGGATCTACAGGGGTAGAGACCCAGTACTTC,CASSLEGSTGVETQYF
NA,TRBJ1-1,NA,TRBV7-9,TGTGCCAGCCTTTCAGGGTACGAGATGAACACTGAAGCTTTCTTT,CASLSGYEMNTEAFF
NA,TRBJ1-1,TRBD1,TRBV28,TGTGCCAGCAGTTACCCCGGGACAGGGTTAGGTGAAGCTTTCTTT,CASSYPGTGLGEAFF
NA,TRBJ2-1,NA,TRBV12-3/TRBV12-4,TGTGCCATCACGGGGATGGCCTACAATGAGCAGTTCTTC,CAITGMAYNEQFF
NA,TRBJ1-2,TRBD1,TRBV4-1,TGCGCCAGCAGCCAAGAGGACAGGTCCCCCGGCTACACCTTC,CASSQEDRSPGYTF